These 14 T cell receptor beta chains were sequenced from one sample in a study of T cells after yellow fever vaccination. In TCRdb, the 5' RACE reads were re-called with MiXCR into one record per CDR3 protein. The data hold around 350,000 distinct CDR3 sequences, with around 6.5% observed a single time. The sample was PBMCs, taken 5 days after the yellow fever booster vaccination. The source of these receptors is a man under 40 who received the YFV17D yellow fever vaccine.

This clonotype was seen only a few times. V usage is TRBV15 and J usage is TRBJ2-3; D uncertain. Germline CDR1 and CDR2: LNHNV and YYDKDF (reference sequence). This CDR3 comprises 16 residues. Trimming removed 0 bases from V and 5 bases from J, with 15 bases in between. CDR3 sequence reads: CATSRDVAGVGDTQYF. The CDR3 bases are TGTGCCACCAGCAGAGATGTAGCAGGAGTTGGAGATACGCAGTATTTT.

This clonotype was counted ten times or more. The chain links TRBV6-5 to TRBJ2-5, with 11 bases that match TRBD2. The junction had 6 bases not matched to a gene; V was cut back by 2 bases and J by 4 bases. In germline, CDR1 is MNHEY, CDR2 SVGAGI. The CDR3 covers 16 residues. The CDR3 nucleotides read TGTGCCAGCAGTTACGGCTTAGCGGGAGGGCCAGAGACCCAGTACTTC. It is translated as CASSYGLAGGPETQYF.

The V and J genes are TRBV6-5 and TRBJ2-7; D is uncertain. Germline V gene lookup returns CDR1 MNHEY and CDR2 SVGAGI. The CDR3 totals 13 residues. Trimming left V 7 bases short and J 0 bases short, with 10 bases between. The CDR3 here is CASKDRSSYEQYF. The CDR3 DNA reads TGTGCCAGCAAAGATCGGAGCTCCTACGAGCAGTACTTC.

This clonotype was observed a few times. The chain combines TRBV30 with TRBJ2-2; no firm D call. The germline CDR1 and CDR2 sequences are GTSNPN and SVGIG (reference sequence). Trimming cost V 3 bases and J 7 bases, with 18 bases left between them. CDR3 size: 15 residues. The CDR3 bases are TGTGCCTGGAGCGGACGGATCGCGTTCGGCGGGGAGCTGTTTTTT. Translating gives CAWSGRIAFGGELFF.

CDR3 DNA sequence: TGTGCCACTATGGAGATAGGGGTGGTAGAGACCCAGTACTTC. This gives the protein CATMEIGVVETQYF. V is TRBV5-4 and J is TRBJ2-5, with D perhaps matching TRBD1 (5 bases). Germline V lookup: CDR1 SGHNT, CDR2 YYREEE (reference sequence). V shed 9 bases and J shed 4 bases, with 19 bases lying between them. There are 14 residues in the CDR3. Full variable domain (remainder filled in from reference TRBV5-4 and TRBJ2-5): ETGVTQSPTHLIKTRGQQVTLRCSSQSGHNTVSWYQQALGQGPQFIFQYYREEENGRGNFPPRFSGLQFPNYSSELNVNALELDDSALYLCATMEIGVVETQYFGPGTRLLVL.

This clonotype was found a few times. Here the CDR3 DNA reads TGTGCCAGCAGTTCCACCGTCCCGTTCTACGAGCAGTACTTC. Translation: CASSSTVPFYEQYF. This chain connects TRBV6-5 to TRBJ2-7; D is unresolved. Trimming pared 4 bases from V and 3 bases from J, leaving 13 bases between. The CDR3 sequence is 14 residues long. CDR1 MNHEY and CDR2 SVGAGI come from the germline V gene.

V gene TRBV12-3 or TRBV12-4 combines with J gene TRBJ2-2; 7 nucleotides line up with TRBD1. J lost 6 bases, V lost 5 bases, and 12 bases had no gene match. The CDR3 extends over 16 amino acids. DNA of the CDR3: TGTGCCAGCAGTACAACTGGGACAGACCAGGCCGGGGAGCTGTTTTTT. Translated: CASSTTGTDQAGELFF.

This clonotype was detected ten times or more. The chain joins TRBV20-1 to TRBJ1-2, with 7 bases lining up with TRBD1. Trimming cost V 1 base and J 4 bases; bases outside gene matches: 9. Germline V gene lookup returns CDR1 DFQATT and CDR2 SNEGSKA (reference sequence). The CDR3 totals 15 residues. The CDR3: CSARAQAGGIYGYTF. In nucleotides, the CDR3 is TGCAGTGCTAGAGCCCAGGCAGGGGGAATCTATGGCTACACCTTC.

This clonotype was found a few times. The chain's CDR3 is CASSLEGQGASPLHF. Here the CDR3 DNA reads TGTGCCAGCAGCTTAGAGGGACAGGGGGCTTCACCCCTCCACTTT. This sequence joins TRBV11-2 and TRBJ1-6; the match to TRBD1 covers 12 bases. The CDR3 extends over 15 amino acids. V shed 0 bases, J shed 9 bases, and the junction held 0 bases outside the gene matches. Germline values: CDR1 SGHAT, CDR2 FQNNGV.

This clonotype was counted between two and nine times. This sequence joins TRBV5-4 and TRBJ2-7; TRBD2 matches at 13 bases. Germline CDR1 is SGHNT and CDR2 is YYREEE (reference sequence). V lost 4 bases to trimming and J lost 12 bases; unmatched junction nucleotides: 13. The CDR3 totals 15 residues. The CDR3: CASSLYGTSGERMYF. In nucleotides, the CDR3 is TGTGCCAGCAGCCTGTACGGGACTAGCGGGGAAAGGATGTACTTC.

The chain's CDR3 is CASSRSRDIVETQYF. The DNA for the CDR3 is TGTGCCAGCAGTAGATCCCGGGACATCGTGGAGACCCAGTACTTC. The gene calls are TRBV25-1 and TRBJ2-5; tentatively, D is TRBD1 (6 bases). CDR1 MGHDK and CDR2 SYGVNS come from the germline V gene. There are 15 residues in the CDR3. V lost 5 bases, J lost 5 bases, and 18 bases lay in between.

This sequence joins TRBV5-1 and TRBJ2-6, with no clear D. The CDR3 totals 15 residues. Between the trimmed V and J ends, which lost 2 bases and 2 bases, there was a span of 8 bases. Germline-derived CDR1 and CDR2 are SGHRS and YFSETQ. CDR3 bases: TGCGCCAGCAGCTTTGGTGCGGCTGGGGCCAACGTCCTGACTTTC. Translating gives CASSFGAAGANVLTF. Full variable domain (missing parts from reference TRBV5-1 and TRBJ2-6): KAGVTQTPRYLIKTRGQQVTLSCSPISGHRSVSWYQQTPGQGLQFLFEYFSETQRNKGNFPGRFSGRQFSNSRSEMNVSTLELGDSALYLCASSFGAAGANVLTFGAGSRLTVL.

The table lists this clonotype with many counts. The chain is built from TRBV25-1 and TRBJ2-4; 9 positions agree with TRBD2. Germline loops: CDR1 MGHDK, CDR2 SYGVNS. The CDR3 is 13 residues long. V lost 10 bases to trimming and J lost 8 bases; unmatched junction nucleotides: 9. Here the CDR3 reads CATGIAGVDIQYF. The CDR3 bases are TGTGCCACAGGTATAGCGGGAGTGGACATTCAGTACTTC.

This clonotype was recorded many times. The chain carries TRBV20-1 and TRBJ2-7; D unresolved. Germline-derived CDR1 and CDR2 are DFQATT and SNEGSKA (reference sequence). The CDR3 runs 11 residues. V was clipped by 3 bases and J by 6 bases, with 9 bases between them. The CDR3: CSASGHGEQYF. In DNA form, the CDR3 reads TGCAGTGCTAGCGGCCACGGCGAGCAGTACTTC.